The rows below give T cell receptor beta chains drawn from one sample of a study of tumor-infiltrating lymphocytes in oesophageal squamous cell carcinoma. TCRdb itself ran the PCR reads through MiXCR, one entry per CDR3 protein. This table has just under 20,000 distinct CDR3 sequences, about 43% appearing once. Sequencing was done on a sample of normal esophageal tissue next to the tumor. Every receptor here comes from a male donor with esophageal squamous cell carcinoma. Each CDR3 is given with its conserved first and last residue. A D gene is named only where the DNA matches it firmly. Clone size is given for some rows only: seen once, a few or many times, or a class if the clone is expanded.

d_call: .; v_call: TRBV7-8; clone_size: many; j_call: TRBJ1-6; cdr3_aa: CASSPELTNNSPLHF; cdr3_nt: TGTGCCAGCAGCCCCGAGCTGACAAATAATTCACCCCTCCACTTT
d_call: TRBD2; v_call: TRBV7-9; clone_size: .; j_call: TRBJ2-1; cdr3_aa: CASSPRTSVYNEQFF; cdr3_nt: TGTGCCAGCAGCCCCCGGACTAGCGTGTACAATGAGCAGTTCTTC
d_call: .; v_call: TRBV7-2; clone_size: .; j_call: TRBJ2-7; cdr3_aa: CASSLAGGLYEQYF; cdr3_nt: TGTGCCAGCAGCTTAGCGGGGGGGCTGTACGAGCAGTACTTC
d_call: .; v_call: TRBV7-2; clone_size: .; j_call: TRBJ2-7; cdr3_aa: CASSFMKGSYEQYF; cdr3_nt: TGTGCCAGCAGCTTTATGAAGGGTTCCTACGAGCAGTACTTC
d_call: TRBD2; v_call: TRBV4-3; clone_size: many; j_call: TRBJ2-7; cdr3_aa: CASSQETSGSIYEQYF; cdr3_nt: TGCGCCAGCAGCCAGGAGACTAGCGGGAGTATCTACGAGCAGTACTTC
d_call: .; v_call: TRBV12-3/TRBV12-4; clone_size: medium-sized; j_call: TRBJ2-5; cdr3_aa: CASSHPSGTQYF; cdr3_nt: TGTGCCAGCAGTCACCCTTCAGGGACCCAGTACTTC
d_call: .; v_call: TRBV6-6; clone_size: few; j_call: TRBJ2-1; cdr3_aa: CASSYSPNYEQFF; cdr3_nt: TGTGCCAGCAGTTACTCGCCCAATTATGAGCAGTTCTTC
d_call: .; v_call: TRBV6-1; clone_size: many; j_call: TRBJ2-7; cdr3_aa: CASHPVGTQPASEQYF; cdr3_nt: TGTGCCAGTCACCCCGTGGGGACACAACCGGCGTCCGAGCAGTACTTC
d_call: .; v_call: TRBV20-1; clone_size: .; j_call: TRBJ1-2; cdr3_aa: CSAKTETIYGYTF; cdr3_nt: TGCAGTGCTAAGACAGAAACCATCTATGGCTACACCTTC
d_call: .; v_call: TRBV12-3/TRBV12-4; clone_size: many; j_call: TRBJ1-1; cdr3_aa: CASSWRQTSGTEAFF; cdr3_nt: TGTGCCAGCAGTTGGAGACAGACTAGCGGCACTGAAGCTTTCTTT
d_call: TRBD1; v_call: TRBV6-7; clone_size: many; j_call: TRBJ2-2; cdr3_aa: CASSAWDRGPGGELFF; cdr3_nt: TGTGCCAGCAGTGCCTGGGACAGGGGGCCCGGCGGGGAGCTGTTTTTT
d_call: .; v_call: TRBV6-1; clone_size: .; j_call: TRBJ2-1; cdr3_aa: CASRTSSYNEQFF; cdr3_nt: TGTGCCAGCAGGACTAGCTCCTACAATGAGCAGTTCTTC
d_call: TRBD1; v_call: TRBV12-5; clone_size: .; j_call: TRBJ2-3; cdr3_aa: CASGQDRPTDTQYF; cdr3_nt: TGTGCTAGTGGTCAGGACAGGCCCACAGATACGCAGTATTTT
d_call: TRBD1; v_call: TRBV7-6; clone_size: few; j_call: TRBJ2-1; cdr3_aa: CASSPRQGSSNEQFF; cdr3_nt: TGTGCCAGCAGCCCCAGACAGGGGTCCAGCAATGAGCAGTTCTTC
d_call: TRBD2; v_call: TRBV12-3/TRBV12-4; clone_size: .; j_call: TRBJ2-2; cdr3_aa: CASRSRSGAGELFF; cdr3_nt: TGTGCCAGCAGGTCCCGCAGCGGGGCCGGGGAGCTGTTTTTT
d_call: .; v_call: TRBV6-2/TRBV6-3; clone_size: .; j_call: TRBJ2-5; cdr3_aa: CASSYGRWETQYF; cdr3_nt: TGTGCCAGCAGTTACGGGAGATGGGAGACCCAGTACTTC
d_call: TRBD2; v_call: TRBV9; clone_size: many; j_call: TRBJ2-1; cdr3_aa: CASSTSDLGNEQFF; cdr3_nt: TGTGCCAGCAGCACTAGCGACCTGGGGAATGAGCAGTTCTTC
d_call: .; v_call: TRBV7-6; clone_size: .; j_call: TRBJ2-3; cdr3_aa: CASSPAAGPYGEQYF; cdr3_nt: TGTGCCAGCAGCCCCGCAGCGGGCCCCTATGGAGAGCAGTATTTT
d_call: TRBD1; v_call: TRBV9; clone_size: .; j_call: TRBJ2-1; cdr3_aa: CASSPRDRVARYNEQFF; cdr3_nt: TGTGCCAGCAGCCCCCGGGACAGGGTGGCTCGCTACAATGAGCAGTTCTTC
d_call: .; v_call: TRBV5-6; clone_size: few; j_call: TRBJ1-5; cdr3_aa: CASSLFTANSNQPQHF; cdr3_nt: TGTGCCAGCAGCTTGTTTACAGCAAATAGCAATCAGCCCCAGCATTTT
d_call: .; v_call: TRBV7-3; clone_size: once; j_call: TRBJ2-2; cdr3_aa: CASSRWAGELFF; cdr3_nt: TGTGCCAGCAGTCGTTGGGCCGGGGAGCTGTTTTTT
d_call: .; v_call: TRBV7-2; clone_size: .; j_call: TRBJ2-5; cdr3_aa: CASSVQGQETQYF; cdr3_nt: TGTGCCAGCAGCGTTCAGGGTCAAGAGACCCAGTACTTC
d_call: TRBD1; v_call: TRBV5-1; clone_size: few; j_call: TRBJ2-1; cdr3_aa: CASSLGQGAHNEQFF; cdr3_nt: TGCGCCAGCAGCTTGGGACAGGGGGCCCACAATGAGCAGTTCTTC
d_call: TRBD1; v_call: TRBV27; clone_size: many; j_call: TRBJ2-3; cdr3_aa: CASSSNRGRGTQYF; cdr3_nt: TGTGCCAGCAGTTCCAACAGGGGGCGAGGTACGCAGTATTTT
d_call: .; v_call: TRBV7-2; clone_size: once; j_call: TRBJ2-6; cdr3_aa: CASSLAGIGANVLTF; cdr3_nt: TGTGCCAGCAGCTTAGCGGGGATCGGGGCCAACGTCCTGACTTTC
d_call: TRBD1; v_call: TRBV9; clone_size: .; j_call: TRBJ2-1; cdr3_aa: CASSASPTGNGAYEQFF; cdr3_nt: TGTGCCAGCAGCGCCAGCCCGACAGGGAACGGAGCCTACGAGCAGTTCTTC
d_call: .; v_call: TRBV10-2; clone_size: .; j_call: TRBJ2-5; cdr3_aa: CASSLATGQETQYF; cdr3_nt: TGCGCCAGCAGCCTAGCGACCGGCCAAGAGACCCAGTACTTC
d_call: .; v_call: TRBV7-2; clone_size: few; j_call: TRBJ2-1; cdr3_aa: CASSLNQGEQFF; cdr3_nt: TGTGCCAGCAGCTTAAATCAAGGTGAGCAGTTCTTC
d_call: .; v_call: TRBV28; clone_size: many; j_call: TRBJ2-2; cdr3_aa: CASSSYRQENTGELFF; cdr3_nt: TGTGCCAGCAGTTCCTACCGACAGGAGAACACCGGGGAGCTGTTTTTT
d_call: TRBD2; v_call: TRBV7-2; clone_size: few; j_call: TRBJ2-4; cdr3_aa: CASSLALSGGALRNIQYF; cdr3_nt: TGTGCCAGCAGCTTAGCGCTCAGCGGGGGGGCCCTTAGGAACATTCAGTACTTC
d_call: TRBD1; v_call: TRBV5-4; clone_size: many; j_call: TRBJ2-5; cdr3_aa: CASSRGGTTGGRGSWETQYF; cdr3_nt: TGTGCCAGCAGCCGAGGCGGCACCACAGGGGGTAGGGGGTCATGGGAGACCCAGTACTTC
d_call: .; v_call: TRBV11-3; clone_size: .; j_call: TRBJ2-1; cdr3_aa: CASSSESRNEQFF; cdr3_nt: TGTGCCAGCAGCTCAGAGTCCCGCAATGAGCAGTTCTTC
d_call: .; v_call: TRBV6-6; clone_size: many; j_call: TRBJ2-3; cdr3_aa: CASSYLTTGSGTDTQYF; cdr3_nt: TGTGCCAGCAGTTACTTGACGACCGGGAGTGGGACAGATACGCAGTATTTT
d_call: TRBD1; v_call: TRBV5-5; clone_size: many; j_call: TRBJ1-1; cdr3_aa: CASSPGDRGAFF; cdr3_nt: TGTGCCAGCAGTCCCGGGGACAGGGGAGCTTTCTTT
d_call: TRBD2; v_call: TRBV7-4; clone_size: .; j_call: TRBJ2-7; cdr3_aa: CASIHGRDLSYNEQYF; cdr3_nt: TGTGCCAGCATTCACGGGAGGGATCTCTCTTACAATGAGCAGTACTTC
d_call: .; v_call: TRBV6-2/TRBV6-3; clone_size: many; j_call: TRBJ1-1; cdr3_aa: CASSYLGQVNTEAFF; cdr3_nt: TGTGCCAGCAGTTACTTGGGACAAGTGAACACTGAAGCTTTCTTT
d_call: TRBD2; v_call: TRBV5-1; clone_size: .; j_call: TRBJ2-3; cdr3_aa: CASSLGLAGGPDTQYF; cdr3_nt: TGCGCCAGCAGCTTGGGTCTAGCGGGAGGGCCAGATACGCAGTATTTT
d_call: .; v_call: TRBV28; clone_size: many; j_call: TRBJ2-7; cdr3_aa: CASLRDRSYEQYF; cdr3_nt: TGTGCCAGCTTGCGGGACCGAAGCTACGAGCAGTACTTC
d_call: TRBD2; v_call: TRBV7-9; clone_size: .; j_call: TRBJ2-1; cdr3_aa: CASSLAPSLMGTSGVIHNEQFF; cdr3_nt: TGTGCCAGCAGCTTAGCGCCCTCACTCATGGGGACTAGCGGGGTTATTCACAATGAGCAGTTCTTC
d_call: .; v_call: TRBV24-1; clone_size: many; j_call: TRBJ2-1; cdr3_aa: CATSETLNNEQFF; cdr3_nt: TGTGCCACCAGTGAAACACTTAACAATGAGCAGTTCTTC
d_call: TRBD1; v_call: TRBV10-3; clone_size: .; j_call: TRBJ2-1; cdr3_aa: CAISTGQGNNEQFF; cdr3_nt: TGTGCCATCAGCACGGGACAGGGGAACAATGAGCAGTTCTTC
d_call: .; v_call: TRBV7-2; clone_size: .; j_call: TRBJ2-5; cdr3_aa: CASSPPGETQYF; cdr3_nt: TGTGCCAGCAGCCCCCCGGGGGAGACCCAGTACTTC
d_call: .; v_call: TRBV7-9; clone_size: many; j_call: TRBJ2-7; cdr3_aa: CASSRIGVSDEQYF; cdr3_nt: TGTGCCAGCAGCAGAATTGGGGTTAGCGATGAGCAGTACTTC
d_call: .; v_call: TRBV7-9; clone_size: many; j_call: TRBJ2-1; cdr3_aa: CASSLPGNEQFF; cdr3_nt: TGTGCCAGCAGCTTACCCGGGAATGAGCAGTTCTTC
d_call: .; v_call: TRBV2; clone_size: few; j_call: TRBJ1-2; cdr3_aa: CASSEAPSRLAYGYTF; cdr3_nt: TGTGCCAGCAGTGAAGCCCCGAGCCGGCTCGCGTATGGCTACACCTTC
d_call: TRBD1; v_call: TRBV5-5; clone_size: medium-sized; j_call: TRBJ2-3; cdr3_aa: CASSSGTGTDTQYF; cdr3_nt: TGTGCCAGCAGCTCCGGGACAGGGACAGATACGCAGTATTTT
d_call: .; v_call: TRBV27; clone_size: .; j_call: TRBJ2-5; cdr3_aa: CASFPQGPGGTQYF; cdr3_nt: TGTGCCAGCTTCCCCCAGGGCCCCGGGGGGACCCAGTACTTC
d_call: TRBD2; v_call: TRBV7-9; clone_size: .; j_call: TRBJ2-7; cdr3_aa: CASSFRGGVYEQYF; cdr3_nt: TGTGCCAGCAGCTTTCGGGGGGGTGTGTACGAGCAGTACTTC